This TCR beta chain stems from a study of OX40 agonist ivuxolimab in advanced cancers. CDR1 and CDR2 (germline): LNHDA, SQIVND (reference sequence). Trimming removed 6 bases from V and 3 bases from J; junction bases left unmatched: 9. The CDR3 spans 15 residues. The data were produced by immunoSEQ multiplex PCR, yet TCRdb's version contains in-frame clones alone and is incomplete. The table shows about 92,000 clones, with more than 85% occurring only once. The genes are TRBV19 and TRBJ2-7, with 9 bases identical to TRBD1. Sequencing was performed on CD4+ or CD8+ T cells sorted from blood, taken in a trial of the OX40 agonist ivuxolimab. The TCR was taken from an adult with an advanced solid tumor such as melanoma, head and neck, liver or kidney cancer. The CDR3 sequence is CASSATGTGSYEQYF. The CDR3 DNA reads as TGTGCCAGTAGCGCGACCGGGACAGGGAGCTACGAGCAGTACTTC.